These 5 T cell receptor beta chains came from one sample sequenced in a study of blood T cell repertoires in COVID-19. Measured with immunoSEQ multiplex PCR; TCRdb has only the in-frame clones, and not every one. The table includes roughly 260,000 clones, 82% detected once. The sequenced material came from peripheral blood. The receptors derive from a woman aged 18-29 years with acute or convalescent COVID-19.

This clone appeared a single time. V and J are TRBV7-3 and TRBJ2-3; 8 bases are shared with TRBD2. The CDR3 runs 15 residues. Germline V CDR1 and CDR2: SGHTA, FQGTGA. The ends lost 5 bases at V and 0 bases at J; junction bases unmatched: 4. CDR3 bases: TGTGCCAGCAGCGCCCTAGCGGGTAGCACAGATACGCAGTATTTT. Encoded protein: CASSALAGSTDTQYF.

The chain employs TRBV3-1 (or the pseudogene TRBV3-2) and TRBJ1-2; TRBD1 might be the D (6 bases). Trimming removed 3 bases at V and 0 bases at J, with 14 bases between. Germline CDR1 reads LGHDT; CDR2 reads YNNKEL (reference sequence). The CDR3 sequence is 16 residues long. For the CDR3, the DNA is TGTGCCAGCAGCCAGGGGGCCGGGACCGCTAACTATGGCTACACCTTC. Its translation is CASSQGAGTANYGYTF.

This sequence joins TRBV6-5 and TRBJ2-7, with TRBD1 as a possible D gene (6 bases). This CDR3 has 13 residues. Trimming shortened V by 2 bases and J by 3 bases, and 8 bases separated the two germline ends. Germline V lookup: CDR1 MNHEY, CDR2 SVGAGI. CDR3 loop: CASSYGTHYEQYF. The CDR3 DNA follows: TGTGCCAGCAGTTACGGGACACACTACGAGCAGTACTTC.

J is TRBJ2-7 and V is TRBV13, with D possibly TRBD1 on 6 matching bases. Germline CDR1 PRHDT, CDR2 FYEKMQ (reference sequence). V shed 4 bases and J shed 0 bases, with 7 bases lying between them. This CDR3 is built from 13 residues. The CDR3: CASSSGHSYEQYF. For the CDR3, the DNA is TGTGCCAGCAGCTCGGGACACTCCTACGAGCAGTACTTC.

V and J are TRBV2 and TRBJ2-1; D possibly corresponds to TRBD2 (5 bases). Germline V lookup: CDR1 SNHLY, CDR2 FYNNEI. V was pared by 4 bases and J by 2 bases, with 12 bases between. There are 15 residues in the CDR3. This CDR3 reads CASSGPNGAYNEQFF. CDR3 DNA sequence: TGTGCCAGCAGTGGGCCAAACGGGGCCTACAATGAGCAGTTCTTC.